This T cell receptor (beta chain) was retrieved from a study of blood T cell repertoires in COVID-19 (TCRdb year 2020). In terms of the full investigation: Samples from collaborators originated in the United States, Italy and Spain and spanned both the acute and convalescent phases of COVID-19. The prospective study material was composed of cDNA or gDNA derived from T cells, B-cell-depleted T cells, or PBMCs. The repertoires were made available in a free public database intended to serve as a resource for research on the immune response to SARS-CoV-2. Deeply sampled blood TCRbeta repertoires from subjects exposed to, actively infected with, or recovered from COVID-19 were included in the dataset. A de-identified subject ID, COVID-19 status, age in years and sex were almost always included in the sample metadata. Samples were obtained from the ongoing ImmuneRACE study (first 160 participants) and from over 1,000 subjects provided by 6 global collaborators. HLA class I and class II types, where available, came from metadata supplied by the sample provider rather than from assay-based typing.

Trimming leaves V shorter by 6 bases and J shorter by 7 bases, with the junction holding 8 bases beyond the gene matches. Reading from cysteine to phenylalanine, the CDR3 counts 16 amino acids. CDR3 DNA only is kept here, 48 bases in frame from base 1. The germline V gene gives CDR1 as MNHEY and CDR2 as SVGEGT. Each collaborating institution followed its own protocols to collect whole blood in K2EDTA tubes. For TCRbeta analysis, collaborators shipped samples as frozen whole blood, isolated PBMCs, or DNA extracted from either of those sample types. The full study reports these points: Clinical and demographic metadata were provided uncurated, with the amount varying by source and participant.

About this clone itself: The antigen it recognizes is unknown. Per-nucleotide qualities are absent, and no much larger clonotype sits a single base away.

TCRbeta CDR3 regions were amplified from genomic DNA using the immunoSEQ Assay, a bias-controlled multiplex PCR. The study's processing was this. Within the assay, amplification of reference gene primers was used to estimate how many nucleated cells each sample contained. To quantify the absolute abundance of each unique TCRbeta CDR3 rearrangement, sequence reads were collapsed and filtered. Productive Simpson clonality was computed per sample as the square root of Simpson's diversity index over productive rearrangements. What TCRdb holds here is the immuneACCESS table cut down to in-frame rearrangements. Part of the clones is not present; checked against another copy, under half of the missing clones reflect an unresolved V gene, and the others are unexplained. V, J and clone size are those of that table, while D and trimming were read from the DNA. Counted in this sample were 200,000 to 300,000 clones; 80% to 85% of them appeared once. The ten biggest clones cover roughly 4% of the sample.

The rearrangement joined TRBV6-2 or TRBV6-3 to TRBJ2-2; 13 nucleotides in the junction match TRBD2. This TCR derives from a man aged 60 to 75 with acute or convalescent COVID-19. Input material: peripheral blood. The CDR3 region has the sequence CASSLLGTSGNGELFF. The DNA is TGTGCCAGCAGCTTACTTGGGACTAGCGGGAACGGGGAGCTGTTTTTT.